This T cell receptor beta chain was profiled in a study of T cells in narcolepsy. Notes on the study in general: Same-patient CSF and blood CD4+ T cell clonotypes included HCRT-specific and TRIB2-specific autoreactive ones.

Of note for this clone: The target antigen is unknown.

Germline lookup yields CDR1 SQVTM and CDR2 ANQGSEA. V was clipped by 6 bases and J by 8 bases; unmatched bases: 6. CDR3 size: 14 residues. Assay used: immunoSEQ multiplex PCR; TCRdb lists only in-frame clones, some missing. Among about 17,000 clones listed, under 90% were seen once. Sequenced input: memory (CD45RA-) CD4+ T cells from blood. The receptor was derived from a human donor in good health. The chain uses TRBV29-1 and TRBJ2-1; 14 positions agree with TRBD2. For the CDR3, the DNA is TGCAGCGTATACGGACTAGCGGGAGGCCATGAGCAGTTCTTC. Translating it yields CSVYGLAGGHEQFF.